This entry is about one T cell receptor beta chain. Sequencing used immunoSEQ multiplex PCR; TCRdb keeps in-frame clones, though not all of them. The sample has approximately 210,000 clones; more than 65% are singletons. The data belong to a study of blood T cell repertoires in COVID-19. Study information: T cells, B-cell-depleted T cells, or PBMCs supplied cDNA or gDNA.

The V end was cut by 5 bases, the J end by 4 bases, with 9 bases between. The germline CDR1 and CDR2 sequences are SGHTA and FQGTGA. This CDR3 region has 13 residues. The sequence came from a woman aged 80 or older with acute or convalescent COVID-19. The sequenced sample consisted of peripheral blood. J is TRBJ1-5 and V is TRBV7-3; a weak D match, TRBD1 (5 bases). Here the CDR3 reads CASSRDSNQPQHF. CDR3 coding DNA: TGTGCCAGCAGCCGGGACTCTAATCAGCCCCAGCATTTT.